The 17 T cell receptor beta chains below were found in one sample sequenced in a study of T cell responses to AZD1222 COVID-19 vaccine. Measured with immunoSEQ multiplex PCR; TCRdb has only the in-frame clones, and not every one. The sample consists of some 150,000 clones, about 92% of them appearing once. Sequencing used peripheral blood, obtained on day 0 of AZD1222 vaccination. The receptor source for this set is an adult in good health.

The J gene is TRBJ2-3, the V gene TRBV6-1; D remains unclear. V lost 1 base and J lost 2, with 10 bases in between. CDR1 and CDR2 (germline): MNHNS, SASEGT. The CDR3 has 15 residues. The CDR3 region has the DNA TGTGCCAGCAGTGAAGGACTCACGCACACAGATACGCAGTATTTT. Its translation: CASSEGLTHTDTQYF.

The rearrangement joins TRBV7-9 to TRBJ2-1, with TRBD1 matching over 7 bases. This CDR3 is built from 15 residues. CDR1 and CDR2 from the germline V gene are SEHNR and FQNEAQ (reference sequence). V lost 0 bases, J lost 9 bases, and 8 bases stayed unmatched. CDR3: CASSLALGSGGEQFF. The DNA of the CDR3 is TGTGCCAGCAGCTTAGCGCTGGGCTCAGGGGGTGAGCAGTTCTTC.

The V and J genes are TRBV6-5 and TRBJ2-1, with D maybe TRBD2 (6 bases). V was trimmed by 0 bases and J by 4 bases, leaving 13 bases between them. The CDR3 has 16 amino acids. Germline V gene data show CDR1 as MNHEY and CDR2 as SVGAGI. The CDR3 reads CASSYSSGDPYNEQFF. Written as DNA, the CDR3 is TGTGCCAGCAGTTACTCGTCGGGGGATCCGTACAATGAGCAGTTCTTC.

The V call is TRBV4-2, the J call TRBJ1-6; D remains unclear. The V gene's germline CDR1 is LGHNA and CDR2 YNFKEQ. The CDR3 has 16 amino acids. V lost 0 bases and J lost 3, with 9 bases in between. CDR3 DNA sequence: TGTGCCAGCAGCCAAGAAGGAGAACACTATAATTCACCCCTCCACTTT. Residues: CASSQEGEHYNSPLHF.

V and J are TRBV18 and TRBJ1-2; a weak D match, TRBD1 (5 bases). The length of the CDR3 is 15 residues. CDR1 is KGHSH and CDR2 is LQKENI in the germline V gene. Trimming left V 3 bases short and J 0 bases short, with 11 bases between. The CDR3 bases are TGTGCCAGCTCACCTCTTCAACAGGCTAACTATGGCTACACCTTC. Protein: CASSPLQQANYGYTF.

The chain recombines TRBV6-5 with TRBJ2-7; D is ambiguous. Trimming stripped 4 bases from V and 6 bases from J, with 16 bases between. CDR1 is MNHEY, CDR2 SVGAGI, per germline. The CDR3 is made up of 14 amino acids. The CDR3, as DNA: TGTGCCAGCAGTTTTAGGAGCCCTGTGGGCGAGCAGTACTTC. This sequence encodes CASSFRSPVGEQYF.

The genes are TRBV18 and TRBJ1-3, with D unresolved. V gave up 2 bases and J gave up 0 bases, with 20 bases separating them. The CDR3 is made up of 19 amino acids. Germline V CDR1 and CDR2: KGHSH, LQKENI. The CDR3 DNA reads as TGTGCCAGCTCACCAAAGGACGCCCGGTCGTCGAGCTCTGGAAACACCATATATTTT. Translating gives CASSPKDARSSSSGNTIYF.

This chain joins TRBV5-1 and TRBJ1-4; a possible D gene is TRBD1 (5 bases). The CDR3 contains 15 residues. From germline, CDR1 is SGHRS and CDR2 YFSETQ. V gave up 0 bases and J gave up 3 bases, with 9 bases separating them. This CDR3 reads CASSLEGRANEKLFF. Written as DNA, the CDR3 is TGCGCCAGCAGCTTGGAGGGACGGGCTAATGAAAAACTGTTTTTT.

J is TRBJ2-3 and V is TRBV7-2, with a possible D match to TRBD2 (6 bases). The V end was cut by 1 base, the J end by 0 bases, with 17 bases between. The CDR3 totals 18 residues. Germline CDR1 reads SGHTA; CDR2 reads FQGNSA. The CDR3 nucleotides read TGTGCCAGCAGCTTAGAAGGGGCCCTAGCGCTTAGCACAGATACGCAGTATTTT. This encodes CASSLEGALALSTDTQYF. The variable domain in full, with the rest retrieved from reference TRBV7-2 and TRBJ2-3, is GAGVSQSPSNKVTEKGKDVELRCDPISGHTALYWYRQSLGQGLEFLIYFQGNSAPDKSGLPSDRFSAERTGGSVSTLTIQRTQQEDSAVYLCASSLEGALALSTDTQYFGPGTRLTVL.

The chain is built from TRBV5-1 and TRBJ2-7; D not certain. This CDR3 has 12 residues. V lost 4 bases, J lost 5 bases, and 10 bases lay in between. Per germline, CDR1 SGHRS and CDR2 YFSETQ. The CDR3 sequence is CASSTNRDEQYF. DNA for the CDR3: TGCGCCAGCAGCACAAACAGAGACGAGCAGTACTTC.

The chain links TRBV18 to TRBJ2-6, with D unclear. The CDR3 runs to 17 residues. Per germline, CDR1 KGHSH and CDR2 LQKENI. The germline V and J ends were trimmed by 4 bases and 0 bases, with 13 bases remaining between them. The DNA for the CDR3 is TGTGCCAGCTCACATAGTCCGCAACTCTCTGGGGCCAACGTCCTGACTTTC. This codes for CASSHSPQLSGANVLTF.

This chain uses TRBV7-9 with TRBJ1-3; D ambiguous. The length of the CDR3 is 17 residues. Trimming removed 0 bases from V and 4 bases from J, with 16 bases in between. CDR1 is SEHNR, CDR2 FQNEAQ, per germline (reference sequence). The DNA for the CDR3 is TGTGCCAGCAGCTTAGCGCTTCCCCCGAACTTCGGAAACACCATATATTTT. This encodes CASSLALPPNFGNTIYF.

The genes are TRBV24-1 and TRBJ2-1; D is unclear. Trimming removed 5 bases from V and 10 bases from J, with 14 bases in between. Germline assignment: CDR1 KGHDR and CDR2 SFDVKD. The length of the CDR3 is 13 residues. For the CDR3, the DNA is TGTGCCACCAGTGGGCCCGTGAATACCGAGCAGTTCTTC. This gives the protein CATSGPVNTEQFF.

The chain links TRBV12-3 or TRBV12-4 to TRBJ1-5, with 7 bases matching TRBD1. This CDR3 is 13 amino acids long. V dropped 6 bases and J dropped 6; count of bases not matched to a gene: 5. CDR3: CASRQGGGQPQHF. The CDR3 DNA reads as TGTGCCAGCAGGCAGGGGGGAGGTCAGCCCCAGCATTTT.

The rearrangement uses TRBV5-1 and TRBJ1-1, with TRBD1 identical over 9 bases. V shed 4 bases, J shed 3 bases, and the junction held 7 bases outside the gene matches. Germline lookup yields CDR1 SGHRS and CDR2 YFSETQ. There are 15 residues in the CDR3. CDR3 amino acids: CASSRQGVEYTEAFF. The CDR3, as DNA: TGCGCCAGCAGCCGACAGGGGGTAGAGTACACTGAAGCTTTCTTT.

This sequence joins TRBV7-9 and TRBJ2-5, with TRBD2 matching over 9 bases. CDR1 SEHNR and CDR2 FQNEAQ come from the germline V gene (reference sequence). V lost 5 bases and J lost 4; bases outside the gene matches: 8. The CDR3 contains 15 residues. CDR3 nucleotides: TGTGCCAGCAGCCAAGCGGGGGGCCCCAGAGAGACCCAGTACTTC. It codes for CASSQAGGPRETQYF. The full variable domain, with the rest looked up from reference TRBV7-9 and TRBJ2-5, is DTGVSQNPRHKITKRGQNVTFRCDPISEHNRLYWYRQTLGQGPEFLTYFQNEAQLEKSRLLSDRFSAERPKGSFSTLEIQRTEQGDSAMYLCASSQAGGPRETQYFGPGTRLLVL.

Only a few counts were recorded for this clone. V and J are TRBV5-1 and TRBJ2-5; 12 bases map to TRBD2. There are 16 residues in the CDR3. The trim removed 4 bases at V and 2 bases at J, leaving 6 bases unmatched. Germline CDR1 and CDR2: SGHRS and YFSETQ. The CDR3 is CASSGPSGGAQETQYF. The CDR3 coding sequence is TGCGCCAGCAGCGGACCTAGCGGGGGGGCTCAAGAGACCCAGTACTTC.